The sequence of this T cell receptor beta chain was determined in a study of CD8 T cells in Susac syndrome (dated by TCRdb to about 2019). At the level of the whole study: The study used repertoire sequencing to test whether antigen drove CD8+ T cell activation and differentiation in Susac syndrome. The paper as a whole reports these results and caveats: The number of individuals in the TCR sequencing and HLA analysis was acknowledged as relatively small.

High-throughput TCR beta sequencing profiled peripheral blood CD8+ and CD4+ T cells from healthy donors, Susac syndrome patients and multiple sclerosis patients. Multiple sclerosis controls were treatment-naive patients with stable or active relapsing-remitting disease fulfilling revised McDonald criteria. Bulk CD8+ and CD4+ T cells were purified by magnetic negative isolation, while CD8+ TEMRA cells were enriched using FACS. Blood was collected in EDTA tubes and processed within 24 hours, with PBMCs isolated through density gradient centrifugation. PBMCs intended for TCR sequencing were cryopreserved in liquid nitrogen and thawed later in a water bath at 37 degrees C. Purity of sorted or isolated CD4+, CD8+ and CD8+ TEMRA cells was at least 90%. RNA was extracted using the RNeasy kit, and roughly 0.5 to 1 microgram was reverse transcribed with random hexamers. TCR beta CDR3 regions were amplified with the immunoSEQ multiplex PCR assay covering 54 Vbeta and 13 Jbeta segments. PCR amplification bias was corrected by using a synthetic template baseline for primer optimization and computational correction. The paper's processing steps were these. Only productive sequences were kept, with reads annotated to V, D and J genes according to IMGT and analyzed in immunoSEQ Analyzer. Clonality was calculated as one minus the Shannon entropy normalized by log2 of the number of productive unique sequences. For each patient and control, public and private clones were evaluated within the 100 most prevalent clones. Clones were defined as Susac-specific if absent from the healthy and MS cohorts, from 900 to 1,200 published viral clones and from other ImmuneACCESS disease sequences. TCRdb reprocessed the public reads (quality trimming at Q25 with fastp, clone calling with MiXCR) and kept in-frame beta chains. All rows with the same CDR3 protein become a single entry with the most common DNA and genes. These V and J calls derive from TCRdb rather than the authors' analysis. In this sample the table shows around 180,000 distinct CDR3 sequences, under 95% of which occur a single time. Jointly, the top ten make up over 0.08% of the sample.

The germline ends are 13 bases apart after V is trimmed by 4 bases and J by 3 bases. From cysteine to phenylalanine, the CDR3 is 15 amino acids long. Kept here is only the CDR3 DNA, which spans 45 bases and is read in frame from base 1. The germline V gene provides CDR1 SGHRS and CDR2 YFSETQ. With regard to this clonotype: Its binding antigen is unknown. Base qualities are not recorded, but no much larger clone differs from it by a single base.

The TCR comes from a human donor with multiple sclerosis. The chain joins TRBV5-1 to TRBJ2-2; the D gene is unclear. Material for sequencing was CD4+ T cells from PBMCs. The encoded CDR3 is CASSLSEVDTGELFF. The DNA sequence is TGCGCCAGCAGCCTATCAGAAGTTGACACCGGGGAGCTGTTTTTT.